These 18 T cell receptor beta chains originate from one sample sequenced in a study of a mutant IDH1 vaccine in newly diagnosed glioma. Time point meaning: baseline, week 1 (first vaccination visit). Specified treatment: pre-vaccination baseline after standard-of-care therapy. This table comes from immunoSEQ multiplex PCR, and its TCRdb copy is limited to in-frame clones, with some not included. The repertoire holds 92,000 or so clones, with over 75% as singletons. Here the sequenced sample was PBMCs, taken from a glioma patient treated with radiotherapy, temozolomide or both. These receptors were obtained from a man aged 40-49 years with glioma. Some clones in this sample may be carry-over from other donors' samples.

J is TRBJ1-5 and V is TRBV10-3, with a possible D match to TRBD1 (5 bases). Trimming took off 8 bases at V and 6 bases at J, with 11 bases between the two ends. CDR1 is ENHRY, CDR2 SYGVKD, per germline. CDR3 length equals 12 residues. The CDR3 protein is CAIAREGQPQHF. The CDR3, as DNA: TGTGCCATCGCCAGGGAGGGTCAGCCCCAGCATTTT.

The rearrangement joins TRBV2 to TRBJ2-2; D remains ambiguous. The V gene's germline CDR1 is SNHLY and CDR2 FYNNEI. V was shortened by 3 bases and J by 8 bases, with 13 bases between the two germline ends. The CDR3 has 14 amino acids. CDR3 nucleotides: TGTGCCAGCAGTGATAAGGTTTCCACTGGGGAGCTGTTTTTT. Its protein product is CASSDKVSTGELFF. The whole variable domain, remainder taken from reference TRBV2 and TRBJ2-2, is EPEVTQTPSHQVTQMGQEVILRCVPISNHLYFYWYRQILGQKVEFLVSFYNNEISEKSEIFDDQFSVERPDGSNFTLKIRSTKLEDSAMYFCASSDKVSTGELFFGEGSRLTVL.

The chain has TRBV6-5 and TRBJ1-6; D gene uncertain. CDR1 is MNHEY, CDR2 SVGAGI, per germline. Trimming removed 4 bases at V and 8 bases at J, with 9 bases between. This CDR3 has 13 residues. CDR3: CASSSRWDSPLHF. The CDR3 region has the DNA TGTGCCAGCAGTTCTCGATGGGATTCACCCCTCCACTTT.

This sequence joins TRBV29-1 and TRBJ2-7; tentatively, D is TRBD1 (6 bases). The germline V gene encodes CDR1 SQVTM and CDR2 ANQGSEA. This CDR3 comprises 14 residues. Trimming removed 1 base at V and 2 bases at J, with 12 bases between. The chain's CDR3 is CSVEVLGQTYEQYF. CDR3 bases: TGCAGCGTTGAAGTACTCGGACAGACCTACGAGCAGTACTTC.

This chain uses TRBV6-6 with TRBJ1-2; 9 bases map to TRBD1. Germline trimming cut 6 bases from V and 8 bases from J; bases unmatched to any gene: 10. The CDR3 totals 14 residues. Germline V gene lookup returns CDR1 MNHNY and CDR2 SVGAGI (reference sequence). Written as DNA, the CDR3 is TGTGCCAGCAGCCCACAGGGGGCGCGGCGCGGCTACACCTTC. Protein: CASSPQGARRGYTF.

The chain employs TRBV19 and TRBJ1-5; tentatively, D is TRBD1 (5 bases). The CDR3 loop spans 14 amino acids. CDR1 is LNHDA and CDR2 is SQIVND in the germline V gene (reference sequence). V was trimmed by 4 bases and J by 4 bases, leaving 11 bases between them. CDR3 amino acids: CASSKTGSNQPQHF. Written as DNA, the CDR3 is TGTGCCAGTAGTAAAACAGGATCTAATCAGCCCCAGCATTTT.

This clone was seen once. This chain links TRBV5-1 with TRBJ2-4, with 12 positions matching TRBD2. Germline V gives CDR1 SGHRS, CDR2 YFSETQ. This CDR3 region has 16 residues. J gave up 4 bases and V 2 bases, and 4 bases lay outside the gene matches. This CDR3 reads CASSFTSGGTKNIQYF. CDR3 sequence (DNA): TGCGCCAGCAGCTTTACTAGCGGGGGGACTAAAAACATTCAGTACTTC.

The CDR3 coding sequence is TGTGCCACCAGTAGGACAGGGGCCACTGAAGCTTTCTTT. Amino acids: CATSRTGATEAFF. This sequence joins TRBV15 and TRBJ1-1; 9 bases agree with TRBD1. Germline CDR1 reads LNHNV; CDR2 reads YYDKDF (reference sequence). This CDR3 spans 13 amino acids. V was pared by 6 bases and J by 4 bases, with 3 bases of the junction left unmatched.

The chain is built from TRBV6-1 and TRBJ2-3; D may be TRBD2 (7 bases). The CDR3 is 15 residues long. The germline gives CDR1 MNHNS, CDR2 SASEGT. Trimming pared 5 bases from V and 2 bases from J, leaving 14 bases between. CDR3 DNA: TGTGCCAGCAGTCGGGGGGCAGGGAACACAGATACGCAGTATTTT. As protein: CASSRGAGNTDTQYF.

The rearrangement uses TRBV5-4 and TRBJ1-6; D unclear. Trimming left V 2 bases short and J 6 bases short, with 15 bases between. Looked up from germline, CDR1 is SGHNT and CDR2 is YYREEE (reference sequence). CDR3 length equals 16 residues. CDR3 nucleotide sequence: TGTGCCAGCAGCTTCCAAAGTCGGGTGGCTAATTCACCCCTCCACTTT. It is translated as CASSFQSRVANSPLHF.

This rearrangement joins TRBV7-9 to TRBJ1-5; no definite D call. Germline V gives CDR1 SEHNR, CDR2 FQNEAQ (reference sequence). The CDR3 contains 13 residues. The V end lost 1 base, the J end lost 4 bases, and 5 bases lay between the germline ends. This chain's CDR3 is CASSLGVNQPQHF. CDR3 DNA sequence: TGTGCCAGCAGCTTAGGCGTTAATCAGCCCCAGCATTTT.

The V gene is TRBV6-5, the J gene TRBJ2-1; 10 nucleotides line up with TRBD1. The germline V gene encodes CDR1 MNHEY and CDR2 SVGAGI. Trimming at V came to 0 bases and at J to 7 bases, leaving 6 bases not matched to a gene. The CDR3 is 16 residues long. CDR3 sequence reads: CASSYSRDRGGNEQFF. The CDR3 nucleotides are TGTGCCAGCAGTTACTCCCGGGACAGGGGAGGGAATGAGCAGTTCTTC.

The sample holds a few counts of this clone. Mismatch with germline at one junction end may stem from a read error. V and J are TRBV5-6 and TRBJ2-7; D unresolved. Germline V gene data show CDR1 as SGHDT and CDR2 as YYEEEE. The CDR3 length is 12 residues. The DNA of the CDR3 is TGTGCCAGCAGGCGAGAGTCACGACATTCATCTTTC. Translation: CASRRESRHSSF.

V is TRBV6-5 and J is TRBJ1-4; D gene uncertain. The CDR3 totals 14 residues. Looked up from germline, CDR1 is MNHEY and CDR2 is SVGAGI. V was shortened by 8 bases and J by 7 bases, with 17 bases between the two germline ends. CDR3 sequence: CASGRNSLVEKLFF. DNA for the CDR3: TGTGCCAGCGGGCGGAACTCTTTGGTTGAAAAACTGTTTTTT.

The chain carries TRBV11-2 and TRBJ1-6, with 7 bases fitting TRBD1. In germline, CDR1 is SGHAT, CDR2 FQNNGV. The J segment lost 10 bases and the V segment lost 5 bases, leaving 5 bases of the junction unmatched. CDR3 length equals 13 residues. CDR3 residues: CASSTRGNSPLHF. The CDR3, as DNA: TGTGCCAGCAGCACCAGGGGGAACTCACCCCTCCACTTT.

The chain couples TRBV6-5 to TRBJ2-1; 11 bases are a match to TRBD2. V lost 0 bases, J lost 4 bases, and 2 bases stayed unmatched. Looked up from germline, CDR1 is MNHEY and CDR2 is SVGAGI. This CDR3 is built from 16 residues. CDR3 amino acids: CASSYSGTSGYNEQFF. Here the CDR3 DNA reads TGTGCCAGCAGTTACTCGGGGACTAGCGGATACAATGAGCAGTTCTTC.

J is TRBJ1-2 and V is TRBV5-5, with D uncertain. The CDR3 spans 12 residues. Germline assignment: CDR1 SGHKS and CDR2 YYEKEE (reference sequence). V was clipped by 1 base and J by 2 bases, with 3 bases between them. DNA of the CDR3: TGTGCCAGCAGCTTGAGGAACTATGGCTACACCTTC. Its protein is CASSLRNYGYTF.

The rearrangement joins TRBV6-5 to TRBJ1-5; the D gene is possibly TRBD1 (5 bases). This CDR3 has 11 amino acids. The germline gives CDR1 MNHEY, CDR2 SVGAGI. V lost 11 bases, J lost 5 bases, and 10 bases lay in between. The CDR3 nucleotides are TGTGCCTCAGGGAATCATCAGCCCCAGCATTTT. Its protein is CASGNHQPQHF.